Listed below are T cell receptor beta chains from one sample, sequenced in a study of T cells in Graves' hyperthyroidism and ophthalmopathy. A single record per CDR3 protein comes from TCRdb applying MiXCR to the multiplex PCR reads. The sample records some 370,000 distinct CDR3 sequences, more than 13% being singletons. The sequencing sample was made of blood. These receptors were collected from a man between 45 and 60 years old with Graves' ophthalmopathy. Each CDR3 is given with its conserved first and last residue. A D gene is named only where the DNA matches it firmly. Only part of the rows carry a size: once, few, many, or a class if the clone is expanded.

v_gene,d_gene,abundance,j_gene,CDR3aa,CDR3nt
TRBV13,.,many,TRBJ2-3,CASSLGINTDTQYF,TGTGCCAGCAGCTTAGGAATTAACACAGATACGCAGTATTTT
TRBV6-1,.,few,TRBJ1-3,CASRDRGGGNTIYF,TGTGCCAGCAGAGATCGGGGGGGTGGAAACACCATATATTTT
TRBV13,.,many,TRBJ1-1,CASSLGAGVTSAEAFF,TGTGCCAGCAGCTTAGGAGCAGGGGTTACGAGCGCTGAAGCTTTCTTT
TRBV11-3,TRBD1,many,TRBJ2-3,CASSHRTGYYSDTQYF,TGTGCCAGCAGCCACAGGACAGGGTATTATTCGGATACGCAGTATTTT
TRBV5-1,TRBD1,.,TRBJ1-1,CASTEGTGVTEAFF,TGCGCCAGCACCGAGGGGACAGGGGTCACTGAAGCTTTCTTT
TRBV14,.,few,TRBJ2-1,CASSLTSFIYNEQFF,TGTGCCAGCAGCTTAACTAGTTTCATCTACAATGAGCAGTTCTTC
TRBV12-3/TRBV12-4,.,.,TRBJ2-7,CASKSPGWISYEQYF,TGTGCCAGCAAATCCCCCGGCTGGATCTCCTACGAGCAGTACTTC
TRBV7-9,TRBD2,.,TRBJ2-5,CASSLRRGLAGETQYF,TGTGCCAGCAGCTTAAGGAGGGGACTAGCGGGAGAGACCCAGTACTTC
TRBV12-5,TRBD2,few,TRBJ2-7,CASGTSGRASHEQYF,TGTGCTAGTGGGACTAGCGGGAGGGCCTCCCACGAGCAGTACTTT
TRBV30,.,.,TRBJ2-2,CAHRRMFANTGELFF,TGTGCCCACCGCAGAATGTTCGCGAACACCGGGGAGCTGTTTTTT
TRBV13,.,many,TRBJ2-1,CAIRAGSYNEQFF,TGTGCCATCCGGGCAGGCTCCTACAATGAGCAGTTCTTC
TRBV6-1,.,many,TRBJ2-1,CASSGGSQGRNEQFF,TGTGCCAGCAGTGGGGGGTCCCAGGGTCGCAATGAGCAGTTCTTC
TRBV3-1,.,few,TRBJ1-6,CASIDGRYNSPLHF,TGTGCCAGCATAGATGGAAGATATAATTCACCCCTCCACTTT
TRBV19,TRBD2,once,TRBJ2-4,CASSITSGTKNIQYF,TGTGCCAGTAGTATAACTAGCGGGACCAAAAACATTCAGTACTTC
TRBV12-3/TRBV12-4,.,.,TRBJ1-2,CASSQDGRFDTF,TGTGCCAGCAGCCAAGACGGCCGTTTCGACACCTTC
TRBV12-3/TRBV12-4,TRBD2,many,TRBJ2-1,CASSVQAGGNNEQFF,TGTGCCAGCAGTGTTCAAGCGGGAGGTAACAATGAGCAGTTCTTC
TRBV2,.,many,TRBJ1-1,CASSPSRSGDTEAFF,TGTGCCAGCAGTCCGTCCCGTTCGGGGGACACTGAAGCTTTCTTT
TRBV27,TRBD1,many,TRBJ2-1,CASNPGQGARNEQFF,TGTGCCAGCAACCCGGGACAGGGGGCAAGGAATGAGCAGTTCTTC
TRBV6-6,TRBD2,.,TRBJ2-3,CASSYSKLAGDSTDTQYF,TGTGCCAGCAGTTACTCGAAGCTAGCGGGAGATAGCACAGATACGCAGTATTTT
TRBV30,TRBD2,few,TRBJ2-2,CAWSSGLEAGELFF,TGTGCCTGGAGTTCCGGACTAGAAGCCGGGGAGCTGTTTTTT
TRBV3-1,.,many,TRBJ2-7,CASSHSGQNEQYF,TGTGCCAGCAGCCACAGTGGTCAGAACGAGCAGTACTTC
TRBV28,TRBD2,.,TRBJ2-3,CASSRTRNTQYF,TGTGCCAGCAGCCGGACTAGAAATACGCAGTATTTT
TRBV30,TRBD2,many,TRBJ2-1,CAWSLAGVYNEQFF,TGTGCCTGGAGTTTAGCGGGCGTCTACAATGAGCAGTTCTTC
TRBV5-6,.,.,TRBJ1-1,CASSLGSAPEAFF,TGTGCCAGCAGCTTGGGGTCAGCGCCTGAAGCTTTCTTT
TRBV11-2,.,.,TRBJ1-1,CASSLEPGPNTEAFF,TGTGCCAGCAGCTTAGAGCCGGGGCCGAACACTGAAGCTTTCTTT
TRBV6-1,TRBD1,few,TRBJ1-3,CATSSGDRGFGNTIYF,TGTGCCACATCCTCAGGCGACAGGGGTTTTGGAAACACCATATATTTT
TRBV6-2/TRBV6-3,.,many,TRBJ1-1,CASSSESSRVNTEAFF,TGTGCCAGCAGTTCAGAATCATCCAGGGTGAATACTGAAGCTTTCTTT
TRBV7-9,TRBD2,.,TRBJ2-5,CASSSIRLAGETQYF,TGTGCCAGCAGCTCCATCAGACTAGCGGGAGAGACCCAGTACTTC
TRBV20-1,.,many,TRBJ2-7,CSARGARSYEQYF,TGCAGTGCTAGAGGCGCTCGCTCCTACGAGCAGTACTTC
TRBV14,.,many,TRBJ2-7,CASSRRQLYEQYF,TGTGCCAGCAGCCGCCGACAACTCTACGAGCAGTACTTC
TRBV10-2,.,.,TRBJ2-1,CASSESLVAEQFF,TGCGCCAGCAGTGAGTCTCTAGTCGCTGAGCAGTTCTTC
TRBV20-1,TRBD2,.,TRBJ2-4,CSALVAGVAKNIQYF,TGCAGTGCGCTGGTAGCGGGAGTGGCAAAAAACATTCAGTACTTC
TRBV2,TRBD2,many,TRBJ2-5,CASSEARASGRGETQYF,TGTGCCAGCAGTGAAGCGCGCGCTAGCGGGAGGGGAGAGACCCAGTACTTC
TRBV6-5,.,few,TRBJ2-7,CASSYSNEQYF,TGTGCCAGCAGTTACTCAAACGAGCAGTACTTC
TRBV11-2,TRBD2,many,TRBJ2-3,CASSSSAGGTDTQYF,TGTGCCAGCAGCTCTAGTGCGGGAGGCACAGATACGCAGTATTTT
TRBV19,.,.,TRBJ2-1,CASSIDTGYSYNEQFF,TGTGCCAGTAGTATAGATACAGGTTACTCCTACAATGAGCAGTTCTTC
TRBV10-3,TRBD2,many,TRBJ2-1,CATMTSGGDNYNEQFF,TGTGCCACCATGACTAGCGGGGGGGACAACTACAATGAGCAGTTCTTC
TRBV20-1,TRBD1,.,TRBJ2-1,CSARGQGGMAEQFF,TGCAGTGCTAGGGGACAGGGGGGCATGGCTGAGCAGTTCTTC
TRBV20-1,.,many,TRBJ2-1,CSALFEGGGYEQFF,TGCAGTGCCCTCTTTGAGGGAGGCGGCTATGAGCAGTTCTTC
TRBV20-1,TRBD2,.,TRBJ2-7,CSARDSTSGSSYNEQYF,TGCAGTGCTAGAGATTCGACTAGCGGAAGCTCCTACAATGAGCAGTACTTC
TRBV11-2,.,.,TRBJ1-2,CASSLNQASIGTF,TGTGCCAGCAGCTTAAACCAGGCCTCTATTGGCACCTTC
TRBV14,.,.,TRBJ2-5,CASSQDQFGVLKETQYF,TGTGCCAGCAGCCAAGATCAATTCGGCGTCTTGAAAGAGACCCAGTACTTC
TRBV28,.,many,TRBJ2-5,CASSPSEGRMETQYF,TGTGCCAGCAGTCCCTCCGAGGGGCGGATGGAGACCCAGTACTTC
TRBV28,TRBD2,many,TRBJ2-3,CASSSIRLAASTDTQYF,TGTGCCAGCAGTTCCATACGTCTAGCGGCTAGCACAGATACGCAGTATTTT
TRBV12-3/TRBV12-4,TRBD2,many,TRBJ2-3,CASSPTRLAGMEGDTQYF,TGTGCCAGCAGTCCGACCCGACTAGCGGGAATGGAGGGAGATACGCAGTATTTT
TRBV29-1,TRBD2,.,TRBJ2-3,CSVAGGVITQYF,TGCAGCGTTGCCGGGGGGGTGATCACGCAGTATTTT
TRBV7-9,.,.,TRBJ1-1,CVVAPGRTEAFF,TGTGTCGTCGCCCCGGGTCGGACTGAAGCTTTCTTT
TRBV12-3/TRBV12-4,.,many,TRBJ1-1,CASNFGDTEAFF,TGTGCCAGCAACTTCGGGGACACTGAAGCTTTCTTT
TRBV6-1,TRBD1,many,TRBJ1-6,CASIEGQGNSPLHF,TGTGCCAGCATTGAAGGACAGGGTAATTCACCCCTCCACTTT